Shown below are 27 T cell receptor beta chains from a single sample sequenced in a study of T cells in narcolepsy. Sequencing was performed with immunoSEQ multiplex PCR; in TCRdb, only in-frame clones are kept and a portion is missing. The table lists tens of thousands of clones, approximately 89% of them singletons, with over 1% in the top ten. Sequenced input: CD45RA- memory CD4+ T cells from PBMCs. The source of these receptors is a human donor with narcolepsy.

The V and J genes are TRBV10-2 and TRBJ2-1, with a tentative D call TRBD2 (6 bases). The V end was cut by 6 bases, the J end by 5 bases, with 17 bases between. Germline V gene sequence: CDR1 WSHSY, CDR2 SAAADI. This CDR3 has 15 amino acids. CDR3 sequence reads: CASSNRDLNNNEQFF. In nucleotides, the CDR3 is TGCGCCAGCAGCAACCGGGACTTAAATAACAATGAGCAGTTCTTC.

The V and J genes are TRBV7-3 and TRBJ2-1, with TRBD2 matching over 8 bases. Germline CDR1 SGHTA, CDR2 FQGTGA. Trimming at V came to 5 bases and at J to 8 bases, leaving 11 bases not matched to a gene. The CDR3 runs 15 residues. In DNA, the CDR3 is TGTGCCAGCAGCCCACGCCTAGCGGGTTCGGATGAGCAGTTCTTC. It translates to CASSPRLAGSDEQFF.

This chain uses TRBV29-1 with TRBJ1-2; D might be TRBD1 (6 bases). Between the trimmed V and J ends, which lost 6 bases and 1 base, there was a span of 9 bases. Germline V gene data show CDR1 as SQVTM and CDR2 as ANQGSEA. CDR3 length: 12 amino acids. The CDR3 bases are TGCAGCGTGACGGACAGTAACTATGGCTACACCTTC. It encodes CSVTDSNYGYTF.

The rearrangement links TRBV6-5 to TRBJ1-5; D remains unclear. Germline V gene data show CDR1 as MNHEY and CDR2 as SVGAGI. The CDR3 has 14 residues. The V end was cut by 5 bases, the J end by 0 bases, with 8 bases between. The CDR3 loop is CASSPRDSNQPQHF. The CDR3 DNA is TGTGCCAGCAGTCCCCGAGATAGCAATCAGCCCCAGCATTTT.

In its sample, this clone was seen a few times. This chain joins TRBV6-4 and TRBJ1-2; D not resolved. V was shortened by 6 bases and J by 2 bases, with 10 bases between the two germline ends. Germline CDR1 and CDR2: MRHNA and SNTAGT. The CDR3 consists of 13 residues. The CDR3 protein is CASSDPPNYGYTF. DNA of the CDR3: TGTGCCAGCAGCGACCCGCCCAACTATGGCTACACCTTC.

As DNA, the CDR3 is TGTGCCAGCAGTTACTTGGGACAAGGTGGCGATGGCTACACCTTC. As protein: CASSYLGQGGDGYTF. This rearrangement joins TRBV6-5 to TRBJ1-2; maybe TRBD1 (6 bases). With 1 base removed from V and 6 bases from J, the gap between germline ends came to 15 bases. Germline assignment: CDR1 MNHEY and CDR2 SVGAGI. The CDR3 has 15 amino acids.

This chain uses TRBV5-4 with TRBJ2-3; the match to TRBD2 covers 9 bases. With V trimmed by 5 bases and J by 7 bases, 11 bases remained unmatched. CDR1 is SGHNT, CDR2 YYREEE, per germline (reference sequence). This CDR3 is built from 15 residues. The CDR3 here is CASRSSSGTANTQYF. The DNA for the CDR3 is TGTGCCAGCAGATCCTCTAGCGGGACTGCCAATACGCAGTATTTT.

The rearrangement links TRBV6-6 to TRBJ2-2; TRBD1 agrees at 9 bases. The length of the CDR3 is 15 residues. The V and J ends lost 7 bases and 3 bases, in that order; junction bases with no gene match: 6. Germline CDR1 is MNHNY and CDR2 is SVGAGI (reference sequence). The CDR3 reads CASMSTGGYTGELFF. The CDR3 DNA is TGTGCCAGCATGTCGACAGGGGGGTACACCGGGGAGCTGTTTTTT.

The chain has TRBV7-2 and TRBJ2-2, with D possibly TRBD1 on 6 matching bases. Germline V CDR1 and CDR2: SGHTA, FQGNSA. The CDR3 extends over 15 amino acids. The V gene lost 5 bases and the J gene lost 7 bases, with 17 bases spanning the gap. The CDR3 DNA reads TGTGCCAGCAGCCGGGACAAGAACATTGGCGGGGAGCTGTTTTTT. Its translation is CASSRDKNIGGELFF.

The rearrangement joins TRBV6-5 to TRBJ1-1; no clear D gene. Trimming shortened V by 6 bases and J by 5 bases, and 16 bases separated the two germline ends. The V gene's germline CDR1 is MNHEY and CDR2 SVGAGI. The CDR3 spans 14 residues. The CDR3, as DNA: TGTGCCAGCAGCCCTGTGACGTTGGGTACTGAAGCTTTCTTT. Translation: CASSPVTLGTEAFF.

V usage is TRBV6-5 and J usage is TRBJ2-2, with 10 nucleotides matching TRBD2. The J segment lost 4 bases and the V segment lost 4 bases, leaving 6 bases of the junction unmatched. This CDR3 comprises 16 residues. Germline V CDR1 and CDR2: MNHEY, SVGAGI. The CDR3 is CASSSGTSVGTGELFF. The DNA of the CDR3 is TGTGCCAGCAGTTCCGGGACTAGCGTTGGCACCGGGGAGCTGTTTTTT.

This chain joins TRBV4-3 and TRBJ2-2; 7 nucleotides agree with TRBD2. Per the germline V gene, CDR1 is LGHNA and CDR2 is YSLEER. This CDR3 has 16 amino acids. J gave up 4 bases and V 2 bases, and 7 bases lay outside the gene matches. DNA of the CDR3: TGCGCCAGCAGCCAACGCGGCGGGGGATTCACCGGGGAGCTGTTTTTT. The encoded protein is CASSQRGGGFTGELFF.

This clone was counted only a few times. The rearrangement uses TRBV5-1 and TRBJ2-7; 8 bases map to TRBD1. The V gene's germline CDR1 is SGHRS and CDR2 YFSETQ. Trimming took 5 bases from V and 2 from J; bases not matched to a gene: 6. The CDR3 runs 14 residues. CDR3 in amino acids: CASSFGQGPYEQYF. CDR3 nucleotides: TGCGCCAGCAGTTTTGGACAGGGCCCCTACGAGCAGTACTTC.

This chain joins TRBV28 and TRBJ1-2, with TRBD1 matching over 9 bases. Per the germline V gene, CDR1 is MDHEN and CDR2 is SYDVKM. The V gene end was trimmed by 5 bases and the J gene end by 5 bases; junction bases not matched to a gene: 15. The CDR3 sequence is 17 residues long. CDR3 protein: CASSPFLTGGDSYGYTF. CDR3 coding DNA: TGTGCCAGCAGTCCCTTCCTTACAGGGGGCGATTCATATGGCTACACCTTC.

The chain links TRBV5-6 to TRBJ2-1; the D is unclear. CDR3 length: 11 amino acids. From germline, CDR1 is SGHDT and CDR2 YYEEEE. Deletions cut 4 bases from V and 8 bases from J, with 7 bases between. CDR3 amino acids: CASSGIDEQFF. In DNA, the CDR3 is TGTGCCAGCAGCGGCATAGATGAGCAGTTCTTC.

In this sample, this clone turned up a few times. This chain links TRBV19 with TRBJ2-2; no clear D gene. V was shortened by 5 bases and J by 1 base, with 11 bases between the two germline ends. Germline CDR1 LNHDA, CDR2 SQIVND (reference sequence). The CDR3 is 15 amino acids. The CDR3 here is CASSHDKMNTGELFF. CDR3 nucleotide sequence: TGTGCCAGTAGTCACGATAAGATGAACACCGGGGAGCTGTTTTTT.

The chain recombines TRBV18 with TRBJ1-1; 9 positions agree with TRBD1. V lost 3 bases, J lost 5 bases, and 7 bases stayed unmatched. Germline lookup yields CDR1 KGHSH and CDR2 LQKENI. This CDR3 contains 15 residues. The DNA for the CDR3 is TGTGCCAGCTCACCGACAAAACAGGGGGCTACTGAAGCTTTCTTT. Translation: CASSPTKQGATEAFF.

The chain combines TRBV9 with TRBJ1-4; TRBD1 matches 7 bases. Germline CDR1 and CDR2: SGDLS and YYNGEE. With V trimmed by 7 bases and J by 16 bases, 16 bases remained unmatched. The CDR3 length is 13 residues. The CDR3 nucleotides are TGTGCCAGCGGTCGGGGGGAAGGGGGCGCGAAGTTTTTT. Its protein is CASGRGEGGAKFF.

This clone occurred a few times. The CDR3 loop is CASSLDTNQPQHF. CDR3 DNA: TGTGCCAGCAGCTTGGATACGAATCAGCCCCAGCATTTT. This sequence joins TRBV7-6 and TRBJ1-5; no clear D. Trimming pared 3 bases from V and 4 bases from J, leaving 7 bases between. Germline CDR1 reads SGHVS; CDR2 reads FNYEAQ. This CDR3 comprises 13 residues.

The chain employs TRBV5-1 and TRBJ2-1; TRBD2 is a possible D gene (7 bases). Germline V gene sequence: CDR1 SGHRS, CDR2 YFSETQ. This CDR3 contains 15 residues. Trimming left V 2 bases short and J 2 bases short, with 11 bases between. CDR3 DNA: TGCGCCAGCAGCTTAGGAGGGGGGGCCTACAATGAGCAGTTCTTC. Its translation is CASSLGGGAYNEQFF.

The chain carries TRBV5-4 and TRBJ2-5; 16 positions match TRBD2. There are 17 residues in the CDR3. Looked up from germline, CDR1 is SGHNT and CDR2 is YYREEE (reference sequence). Trimming removed 2 bases from V and 3 bases from J; junction bases left unmatched: 4. The CDR3 reads CASSLPGLAGGKETQYF. CDR3 coding DNA: TGTGCCAGCAGCTTACCGGGACTAGCGGGGGGGAAAGAGACCCAGTACTTC.

The J gene is TRBJ1-2, the V gene TRBV7-9; the D gene is possibly TRBD1 (5 bases). Trimming left V 1 base short and J 4 bases short, with 13 bases between. The V gene's germline CDR1 is SEHNR and CDR2 FQNEAQ (reference sequence). This CDR3 spans 15 amino acids. CDR3 amino acids: CASSLDRGSSYGYTF. CDR3 nucleotides: TGTGCCAGCAGCTTAGATAGGGGTTCCAGCTATGGCTACACCTTC.

Here the CDR3 reads CASSLYGGSNSPLHF. In DNA, the CDR3 is TGTGCCAGCAGCTTATATGGGGGTTCAAATTCACCCCTCCACTTT. The chain couples TRBV7-2 to TRBJ1-6; maybe TRBD1 (5 bases). Trimming shortened V by 2 bases and J by 7 bases, and 12 bases separated the two germline ends. CDR3 size: 15 residues. Germline V CDR1 and CDR2: SGHTA, FQGNSA.

In this sample, this clone turned up a few times. CDR3 DNA sequence: TGTGCCAGCAGCCAGACGGGGGGACGAGAAGAGACCCAGTACTTC. This gives the protein CASSQTGGREETQYF. The V call is TRBV9, the J call TRBJ2-5; 7 bases are shared with TRBD2. The CDR3 length is 15 residues. Germline CDR1 SGDLS, CDR2 YYNGEE. J gave up 3 bases and V 4 bases, and 9 bases lay outside the gene matches.

The CDR3 loop reads CASSQDGGSNQPQHF. CDR3 DNA sequence: TGCGCCAGCAGCCAAGATGGGGGTAGCAATCAGCCCCAGCATTTT. This rearrangement joins TRBV4-1 to TRBJ1-5; tentative D call: TRBD1 (5 bases). Germline-derived CDR1 and CDR2 are MGHRA and YSYEKL. V lost 0 bases to trimming and J lost 0 bases, with 6 bases between them. The CDR3 runs 15 residues.

This chain connects TRBV5-6 to TRBJ1-6, with D uncertain. This CDR3 has 12 residues. The germline gives CDR1 SGHDT, CDR2 YYEEEE. Trimming cost V 2 bases and J 9 bases, with 6 bases left between them. The CDR3 sequence is CASSFWSSPLHF. DNA for the CDR3: TGTGCCAGCAGCTTTTGGTCTTCACCCCTCCACTTT.

The chain combines TRBV5-3 with TRBJ2-5; TRBD2 aligns across 7 bases. Being an ORF, TRBV5-3 has a function that is uncertain. After removal of 0 bases from V and 5 bases from J, the junction contained 4 bases not matched to a gene. This CDR3 comprises 14 residues. The CDR3 nucleotides read TGTGCCAGAAGCTTGGCGGGAGGAAGGGAGACCCAGTACTTC. Protein sequence: CARSLAGGRETQYF.